This T cell receptor beta chain was sequenced for a study of tumor-infiltrating lymphocytes in primary liver carcinoma. Across the study: Men as well as women, aged 30 to 69 years, made up the patients. Tumors measured about 4 to 11 cm and were stage T1-T3 N0M0.

Turning to this clonotype: The antigen is not known. A read error may explain this, as a much larger clone is one base away.

Starting material of about 480 ng total RNA yielded TCR beta cDNA via a constant-region primer. Construction of TCR beta libraries relied on three successive nested multiplex PCR rounds employing slightly modified ARM-PCR. Primers for the first two PCR rounds were TRBV1-TRBV30 forward primers and a C-beta reverse primer (around 10 cycles per round). TCRdb analysed the multiplex PCR reads with MiXCR anew, one entry per CDR3 protein. The table has 75,000 to 80,000 distinct CDR3 sequences, roughly 72% seen once. Broader study findings: The top-250-clone fraction was significantly higher in tumors than in blood (p = 0.039).

Looked up from germline, CDR1 is SGHAT and CDR2 is FQNNGV. This CDR3 contains 18 residues. Deletions cut 5 bases from V and 5 bases from J, with 27 bases between. Extraction of RNA together with DNA used roughly 20-33 mg of unsorted bulk tissue. The TCR sequence derives from a man aged 40-50 years with primary liver carcinoma and hepatitis B virus infection. The sequencing sample was made of tumor-adjacent normal liver tissue. The chain couples TRBV11-2 to TRBJ2-5; a possible D gene is TRBD1 (5 bases). The CDR3 loop reads CASSPSLIQGIGRETQYF. The CDR3 DNA is TGTGCCAGCAGCCCTAGTTTAATCCAGGGTATTGGGCGGGAGACCCAGTACTTC.